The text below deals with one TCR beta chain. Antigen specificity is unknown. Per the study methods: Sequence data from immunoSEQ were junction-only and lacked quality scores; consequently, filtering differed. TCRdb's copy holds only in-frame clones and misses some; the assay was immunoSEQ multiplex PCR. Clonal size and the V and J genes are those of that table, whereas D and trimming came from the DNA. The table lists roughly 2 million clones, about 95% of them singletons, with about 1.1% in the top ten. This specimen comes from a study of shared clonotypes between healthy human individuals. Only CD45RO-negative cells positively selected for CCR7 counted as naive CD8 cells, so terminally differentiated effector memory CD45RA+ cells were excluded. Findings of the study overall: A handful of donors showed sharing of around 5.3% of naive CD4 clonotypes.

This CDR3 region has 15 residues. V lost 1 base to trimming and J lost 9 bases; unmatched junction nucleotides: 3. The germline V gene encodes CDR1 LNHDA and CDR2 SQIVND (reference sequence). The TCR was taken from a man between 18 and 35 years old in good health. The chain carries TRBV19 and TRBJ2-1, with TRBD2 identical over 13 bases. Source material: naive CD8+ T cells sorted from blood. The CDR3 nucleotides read TGTGCCAGTAGTATAGGGACTAGCGGGGGTATTGAGCAGTTCTTC. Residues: CASSIGTSGGIEQFF.